A selection of T cell receptor beta chains follows, all from one sample in a study of CD8+ T cells in alopecia areata. Generated by immunoSEQ multiplex PCR, the TCRdb table keeps only in-frame clones and is missing some. In the table there are some 51,000 clones, around 96% of which are singletons. Specimen: CD8+ T cells sorted from blood, collected at week 0. The source of these receptors is a human donor with alopecia areata. Both conserved end residues are trimmed from each CDR3. The order of the fields is V gene, CDR3 protein.

TRBV15	ATSRAGNNEQF
TRBV4-1	ASSPGLAGGHYEQY
TRBV5-1	ASSSGQGAPGEQY
TRBV5-4	ASSLGADSGSEQY
TRBV6-5	ASSYSALITYEQY
TRBV29-1	SVGTRETQY
TRBV9	ASSAGDFYEQY
TRBV29-1	SVDKRTYSETYGYT
TRBV29-1	SVKDGGYT
TRBV21-1	ASSNVAGGSYEQY
TRBV28	ASSLRRGPEEQY
TRBV29-1	SVTDREYGYT
TRBV7-9	ASSLGSTQETQY
TRBV10-2	ASSDPGDIPLGEQY
TRBV27	ASSPRQGVIAYEQY
TRBV19	ASSSTGWGADTQY
TRBV5-6	ASSLEGGYEQY
TRBV4-1	ASSQRPGLAFTDTQY
TRBV7-2	ASSLTSGGAEQF
TRBV7-2	ASSLVGGTDEQY
TRBV30	AWSAGQLQETQY
TRBV7-9	ASRGTGELF
TRBV6-5	ASRKGSPTETQY
TRBV23-1	ASSHGTGPSPLH
TRBV6-5	ALGTGEEQY
TRBV7-9	ASSLDTYEQY
TRBV6-5	ASSYSQFTLEAF
TRBV7-6	ASSSEYRTSQETQY
TRBV6-6	ASSYSQPQH
TRBV4-1	ASSHAYEQY
TRBV7-2	ASSNPGLAANIQY
TRBV7-9	ASSLGAGGYGYT
TRBV5-6	ASSLLSQGASVELF
TRBV6-5	ASNQNYQETQY
TRBV7-9	ASILGDREAF
TRBV7-9	ASSPSGGAPDTQY
TRBV9	ASSVGEGSGNTIY
TRBV21-1	ASSKWVSGKVH
TRBV4-1	ASSQEGGLAGAYLTDTQY